Listed here are 31 T cell receptor beta chains from one sample, sequenced in a study of T-cell reconstitution after alpha-beta-depleted transplantation in children. Unique molecular identifiers were incorporated during preparation of the TCRbeta library. TCRdb ran MiXCR on the PCR reads and lists one entry per CDR3 protein. The sample shows 400,000 to 450,000 distinct CDR3 sequences, around two fifths of them seen only once. The sequencing used PBMCs, collected before TCRalphabeta/CD19-depleted stem cell transplant. These receptor sequences come from a girl aged 2-10 years with aplastic anemia, due to receive a stem cell transplant.

The V call is TRBV18, the J call TRBJ1-1, with a weak D call TRBD1 (5 bases). The V gene's germline CDR1 is KGHSH and CDR2 LQKENI. The CDR3 runs 15 residues. V was cut by 0 bases and J by 5 bases, with 13 bases left in between. CDR3 loop: CASSPPGLWLTEAFF. The CDR3 region has the DNA TGTGCCAGCTCACCACCGGGACTGTGGTTGACTGAAGCTTTCTTT.

The chain employs TRBV29-1 and TRBJ1-1; the D is unclear. Germline assignment: CDR1 SQVTM and CDR2 ANQGSEA. Trimming took 4 bases from V and 1 from J, leaving 7 bases between them. This CDR3 has 12 amino acids. CDR3 sequence: CSVGGENTEAFF. CDR3 nucleotides: TGCAGCGTTGGTGGGGAGAACACTGAAGCTTTCTTT. The entire variable domain, with the rest obtained from reference TRBV29-1 and TRBJ1-1, is as follows: SAVISQKPSRDICQRGTSLTIQCQVDSQVTMMFWYRQQPGQSLTLIATANQGSEATYESGFVIDKFPISRPNLTFSTLTVSNMSPEDSSIYLCSVGGENTEAFFGQGTRLTVV.

Only a few counts were recorded for this clonotype. This rearrangement joins TRBV2 to TRBJ2-2; TRBD2 aligns across 14 bases. Unmatched junction bases numbered 7, after V lost 3 bases and J lost 7 bases. The CDR3 has 17 residues. Germline CDR1 and CDR2: SNHLY and FYNNEI. Here the CDR3 reads CASSDPGLAGADGELFF. Here the CDR3 DNA reads TGTGCCAGCAGTGACCCGGGACTAGCGGGAGCCGACGGGGAGCTGTTTTTT.

This clonotype came up once. Germline and junction disagree at one end, which may indicate a read error. This sequence joins TRBV5-4 and TRBJ2-5; 10 bases fit TRBD2. This CDR3 has 16 amino acids. The germline V gene encodes CDR1 SGHNT and CDR2 YYREEE (reference sequence). The CDR3 reads CAGSPGTSAQRETQYF. The CDR3 DNA follows: TGTGCCGGCAGCCCGGGGACTAGCGCTCAAAGGGAGACCCAGTACTTC. Combining the CDR3 with reference TRBV5-4 and TRBJ2-5 gives the whole variable domain ETGVTQSPTHLIKTRGQQVTLRCSSQSGHNTVSWYQQALGQGPQFIFQYYREEENGRGNFPPRFSGLQFPNYSSELNVNALELDDSALYLCAGSPGTSAQRETQYFGPGTRLLVL.

This clonotype has just one count. The chain links TRBV20-1 to TRBJ2-3; D is undetermined. The ends were cut back, 5 bases at V and 2 bases at J, with 8 bases in the middle. The length of the CDR3 is 12 residues. The germline V gene has CDR1 DFQATT and CDR2 SNEGSKA (reference sequence). The CDR3 protein is CSAGPFTDTQYF. The DNA for the CDR3 is TGCAGTGCTGGCCCCTTCACAGATACGCAGTATTTT.

This clonotype was picked up many times. The V call is TRBV7-8, the J call TRBJ2-1; TRBD2 agrees at 10 bases. CDR1 is SGHVS and CDR2 is FQNEAQ in the germline V gene. This CDR3 comprises 16 residues. J lost 7 bases, V lost 2 bases, and 8 bases had no gene match. This CDR3 reads CASSLSRSGRWNEQFF. The CDR3 region has the DNA TGTGCCAGCAGCTTATCCCGTAGCGGGAGGTGGAATGAGCAGTTCTTC.

The chain links TRBV5-1 to TRBJ2-7; 7 positions agree with TRBD1. Losses at the gene ends were 3 bases for V and 2 bases for J; bases not matched to a gene: 5. Germline-derived CDR1 and CDR2 are SGHRS and YFSETQ. The CDR3 totals 14 residues. In DNA form, the CDR3 reads TGCGCCAGCAGCTGGACAGGAGTGCCCTACGAGCAGTACTTC. Amino acid sequence: CASSWTGVPYEQYF.

This chain links TRBV11-2 with TRBJ1-1; D is unclear. CDR3 length equals 18 residues. Germline loops: CDR1 SGHAT, CDR2 FQNNGV. V was clipped by 5 bases and J by 0 bases, with 22 bases between them. CDR3 coding DNA: TGTGCCAGCAGCCCACATGGGCCGTCCGCCATAGTGAACACTGAAGCTTTCTTT. This sequence encodes CASSPHGPSAIVNTEAFF.

This clonotype was seen ten or more times. V is TRBV7-2 and J is TRBJ2-3; D perhaps matches TRBD2 (5 bases). Germline CDR1 is SGHTA and CDR2 is FQGNSA. The CDR3 sequence is 13 residues long. The V end lost 6 bases, the J end lost 6 bases, and 13 bases lay between the germline ends. The CDR3 region is CASRTLTGDTQYF. The CDR3 DNA follows: TGTGCCAGCAGGACCTTGACGGGGGATACGCAGTATTTT.

This chain links TRBV7-2 with TRBJ2-5, with TRBD2 matching 7 bases. Trimming took 2 bases from V and 1 from J; bases not matched to a gene: 10. The germline CDR1 and CDR2 sequences are SGHTA and FQGNSA. This CDR3 region has 17 residues. Written as DNA, the CDR3 is TGTGCCAGCAGCTTATTAGGGCTAGCGGACTTCCAAGAGACCCAGTACTTC. Protein product: CASSLLGLADFQETQYF. Looking up the rest from reference TRBV7-2 and TRBJ2-5 gives the full variable domain: GAGVSQSPSNKVTEKGKDVELRCDPISGHTALYWYRQSLGQGLEFLIYFQGNSAPDKSGLPSDRFSAERTGGSVSTLTIQRTQQEDSAVYLCASSLLGLADFQETQYFGPGTRLLVL.

Of note for this clonotype: An end of the junction does not agree with germline; a read error may underlie this. The chain combines TRBV9 with TRBJ2-1; possibly TRBD2 for D (5 bases). The CDR3 spans 13 residues. Germline CDR1 is SGDLS and CDR2 is YYNGEE. The CDR3 nucleotides are TGTGCCAGCAGGCCTAGCTCCCACAATGAGCAGTTCTTC. It yields the protein CASRPSSHNEQFF. The variable domain in full, with the rest retrieved from reference TRBV9 and TRBJ2-1, is DSGVTQTPKHLITATGQRVTLRCSPRSGDLSVYWYQQSLDQGLQFLIQYYNGEERAKGNILERFSAQQFPDLHSELNLSSLELGDSALYFCASRPSSHNEQFFGPGTRLTVL.

The rearrangement joins TRBV5-1 to TRBJ1-2, with D perhaps TRBD1 (5 bases). Trimming left V 0 bases short and J 4 bases short, with 10 bases between. The germline CDR1 and CDR2 sequences are SGHRS and YFSETQ. The CDR3 is 14 residues long. The CDR3 nucleotides are TGCGCCAGCAGCTTGGGCAGGGCAGTCTATGGCTACACCTTC. It specifies CASSLGRAVYGYTF.

As to this clonotype: Just one base apart from a much larger clone, this may be a read error. This chain uses TRBV5-1 with TRBJ2-3, with D possibly TRBD1 on 5 matching bases. V gave up 4 bases and J gave up 2 bases, with 11 bases separating them. The CDR3 is 14 residues long. Germline V gene sequence: CDR1 SGHRS, CDR2 YFSETQ. The CDR3: CASSRGTNTDTQYF. DNA for the CDR3: TGCGCCAGCAGCAGGGGAACCAACACAGATACGCAGTATTTT. The variable domain in full, completed from reference TRBV5-1 and TRBJ2-3, reads KAGVTQTPRYLIKTRGQQVTLSCSPISGHRSVSWYQQTPGQGLQFLFEYFSETQRNKGNFPGRFSGRQFSNSRSEMNVSTLELGDSALYLCASSRGTNTDTQYFGPGTRLTVL.

V usage is TRBV20-1 and J usage is TRBJ2-1; D is unclear. Looked up from germline, CDR1 is DFQATT and CDR2 is SNEGSKA (reference sequence). V lost 0 bases to trimming and J lost 0 bases, with 9 bases between them. This CDR3 comprises 15 residues. The CDR3 is CSARDLRSSYNEQFF. The CDR3, as DNA: TGCAGTGCTAGAGATCTCCGGAGCTCCTACAATGAGCAGTTCTTC.

This clonotype was counted only a few times. V and J are TRBV28 and TRBJ2-1; 13 nucleotides align to TRBD2. The germline V gene encodes CDR1 MDHEN and CDR2 SYDVKM. The CDR3 has 15 residues. V shed 9 bases, J shed 8 bases, and the junction held 10 bases outside the gene matches. CDR3 loop: CASLTGTSGNYEQFF. DNA of the CDR3: TGTGCCAGTTTGACGGGGACTAGCGGGAACTATGAGCAGTTCTTC.

This clonotype occurred a few times. The V and J genes are TRBV20-1 and TRBJ2-7; tentative D call: TRBD2 (7 bases). Germline V gene data show CDR1 as DFQATT and CDR2 as SNEGSKA (reference sequence). The CDR3 contains 16 residues. Trimming left V 3 bases short and J 2 bases short, with 20 bases between. Written as DNA, the CDR3 is TGCAGTGCTAGTGCCTTTGTGGGGGGGGCTCCCTACGAGCAGTACTTC. Protein sequence: CSASAFVGGAPYEQYF.

The sample holds a few counts of this clonotype. The rearrangement links TRBV28 to TRBJ2-5; D possibly corresponds to TRBD2 (5 bases). Germline assignment: CDR1 MDHEN and CDR2 SYDVKM. Trimming pared 3 bases from V and 7 bases from J, leaving 21 bases between. CDR3 length: 16 residues. CDR3 residues: CASSFSSLAIRGTQYF. In nucleotides, the CDR3 is TGTGCCAGCAGTTTTAGCTCCCTAGCCATCCGGGGGACCCAGTACTTC.

This clonotype appeared a few times. V gene TRBV20-1 combines with J gene TRBJ2-5; unclear D gene. The CDR3 contains 13 residues. CDR1 and CDR2 (germline): DFQATT, SNEGSKA (reference sequence). V shed 6 bases and J shed 1 base, with 12 bases lying between them. CDR3 sequence (DNA): TGCAGTGCCCTAAAAGACCCCCAAGAGACCCAGTACTTC. As protein: CSALKDPQETQYF.

The V gene is TRBV5-1, the J gene TRBJ2-1; TRBD1 matches at 8 bases. CDR1 is SGHRS, CDR2 YFSETQ, per germline. Germline trimming cut 5 bases from V and 5 bases from J; bases unmatched to any gene: 3. CDR3 length: 13 amino acids. CDR3 nucleotide sequence: TGCGCCAGCAGGGACAGGGTTAACAATGAGCAGTTCTTC. Amino acid sequence: CASRDRVNNEQFF.

The chain has TRBV29-1 and TRBJ2-1; a weak D match, TRBD1 (6 bases). Germline V gene data show CDR1 as SQVTM and CDR2 as ANQGSEA. CDR3 length equals 19 residues. Trimming took off 7 bases at V and 0 bases at J, with 28 bases between the two ends. The CDR3 nucleotides are TGCAGCGCTGTGGACAACAGGGTACTACCAGGTAGCTCCTACAATGAGCAGTTCTTC. Amino acid sequence: CSAVDNRVLPGSSYNEQFF.

CDR3 residues: CASSLEASGRARWKDEQYF. The CDR3 DNA follows: TGTGCCAGCAGCTTAGAGGCTAGCGGGAGGGCCCGTTGGAAGGACGAGCAGTACTTC. The chain is built from TRBV11-2 and TRBJ2-7, with TRBD2 identical over 12 bases. Trimming removed 0 bases from V and 5 bases from J; junction bases left unmatched: 14. The CDR3 loop spans 19 amino acids. Per the germline V gene, CDR1 is SGHAT and CDR2 is FQNNGV.

The CDR3 protein is CAWSRGQGYNSPLHF. In DNA, the CDR3 is TGTGCCTGGAGTCGTGGACAGGGCTATAATTCACCCCTCCACTTT. The rearrangement uses TRBV30 and TRBJ1-6; 8 nucleotides agree with TRBD1. J lost 3 bases, V lost 2 bases, and 3 bases had no gene match. The CDR3 runs to 15 residues. Germline V lookup: CDR1 GTSNPN, CDR2 SVGIG (reference sequence).

There are many counts of this clonotype. This chain uses TRBV4-3 with TRBJ1-1; D remains unclear. The CDR3 sequence is 14 residues long. Germline CDR1 LGHNA, CDR2 YSLEER. V was shortened by 3 bases and J by 0 bases, with 8 bases between the two germline ends. CDR3 sequence (DNA): TGCGCCAGCAGCCACGGACCGATGAACACTGAAGCTTTCTTT. Protein sequence: CASSHGPMNTEAFF.

This clonotype was detected only a few times. This chain links TRBV29-1 with TRBJ2-7; D remains unclear. There are 11 residues in the CDR3. Deletions cut 4 bases from V and 4 bases from J, with 8 bases between. Germline V lookup: CDR1 SQVTM, CDR2 ANQGSEA. The CDR3 region has the DNA TGCAGCGTTGCCAAGGGTTACGAGCAGTACTTC. Translated, it gives CSVAKGYEQYF.

Of note for this clonotype: The junction and the germline gene differ at one end; a read error may be behind it. The rearrangement joins TRBV18 to TRBJ1-2; no clear D. CDR3 size: 11 residues. Germline loops: CDR1 KGHSH, CDR2 LQKENI. CDR3 in DNA: TGTGCCAGCTCAGATCGCTATGGCCACACCTTC. It is translated as CASSDRYGHTF.

This clonotype was counted only a few times. The chain has TRBV7-2 and TRBJ2-5, with 9 bases matching TRBD1. CDR1 SGHTA and CDR2 FQGNSA come from the germline V gene. V trimming: 5 bases; J trimming: 5 bases; junction bases outside the gene matches: 6. The CDR3 loop spans 14 amino acids. CDR3 region: CASSTYRGLETQYF. CDR3 DNA sequence: TGTGCCAGCAGCACCTACAGGGGGCTGGAGACCCAGTACTTC.

The chain links TRBV29-1 to TRBJ1-2; D uncertain. The CDR3 extends over 14 amino acids. With 5 bases removed from V and 0 bases from J, the gap between germline ends came to 13 bases. Germline loops: CDR1 SQVTM, CDR2 ANQGSEA. The DNA of the CDR3 is TGCAGCGTTATTAGCCCGGGGTCTAACTATGGCTACACCTTC. Protein product: CSVISPGSNYGYTF.

As for this clonotype: The junction departs from the called germline gene at one end, perhaps through a read error. V is TRBV3-1 and J is TRBJ2-6; 9 bases match TRBD1. Germline V gene sequence: CDR1 LGHDT, CDR2 YNNKEL (reference sequence). The CDR3 runs 13 residues. The CDR3 nucleotides read TGTGCCAGCATCTCCGCGGGGACAGGGTATCGGGCTTTC. Protein sequence: CASISAGTGYRAF.

The V call is TRBV6-5, the J call TRBJ1-1; D may be TRBD1 (6 bases). CDR1 and CDR2 (germline): MNHEY, SVGAGI. V lost 2 bases and J lost 7, with 8 bases in between. The CDR3 totals 12 residues. The CDR3 coding sequence is TGTGCCAGCAGTTACCACAGGGATGAAGCTTTCTTT. This gives the protein CASSYHRDEAFF.

This clonotype has just a few counts. The J gene is TRBJ1-5, the V gene TRBV7-2; D not certain. Trimming stripped 2 bases from V and 6 bases from J, with 8 bases between. CDR1 SGHTA and CDR2 FQGNSA come from the germline V gene. CDR3 length: 13 amino acids. CDR3 sequence (DNA): TGTGCCAGCAGCTTACGGGGTAGTCAGCCCCAGCATTTT. Protein sequence: CASSLRGSQPQHF. Filled out from reference TRBV7-2 and TRBJ1-5, the complete variable domain reads GAGVSQSPSNKVTEKGKDVELRCDPISGHTALYWYRQSLGQGLEFLIYFQGNSAPDKSGLPSDRFSAERTGGSVSTLTIQRTQQEDSAVYLCASSLRGSQPQHFGDGTRLSIL.

The chain combines TRBV11-1 with TRBJ2-2; no clear D gene. Trimming left V 4 bases short and J 0 bases short, with 12 bases between. This CDR3 has 16 residues. The V gene's germline CDR1 is SGHAT and CDR2 FQDESV (reference sequence). This chain's CDR3 is CASSSELPSNTGELFF. In DNA, the CDR3 is TGTGCCAGCAGCTCCGAGCTCCCTTCGAACACCGGGGAGCTGTTTTTT.